The 31 T cell receptor beta chains listed next were all sequenced from one sample in a study of Graves' ophthalmopathy and Graves' hyperthyroidism. CDR3 regions of TCR beta were amplified from RNA transcripts. The workflow started with a first-round RT-PCR run with HTBI primers and then moved on to a second-round multiplex PCR. TCRdb re-derived calls from the multiplex PCR reads in MiXCR, one entry per CDR3 protein. The table shows around 520,000 distinct CDR3 sequences, with less than 40% occurring only once. The sample consisted of peripheral blood or thyroid tissue (not recorded which). Receptor source: an adult man with Graves' hyperthyroidism.

This clonotype occurred a few times. The V and J genes are TRBV19 and TRBJ1-5; weak D call: TRBD1 (5 bases). The CDR3 is 16 amino acids. V shed 2 bases and J shed 2 bases, with 13 bases lying between them. Germline values: CDR1 LNHDA, CDR2 SQIVND (reference sequence). The CDR3 protein is CASSINRGDGNQPQHF. As DNA, the CDR3 is TGTGCCAGTAGTATAAATCGGGGGGATGGCAATCAGCCCCAGCATTTT.

The J gene is TRBJ2-3, the V gene TRBV20-1; 11 bases are a match to TRBD2. This CDR3 has 14 residues. V lost 3 bases and J lost 3; bases outside the gene matches: 2. From germline, CDR1 is DFQATT and CDR2 SNEGSKA (reference sequence). The CDR3 nucleotides are TGCAGTGCTAGGACTAGCGGGGTAACAGATACGCAGTATTTT. As protein: CSARTSGVTDTQYF.

DNA for the CDR3: TGTGCCTGGAGTGTAAACAGGGGCAATCAGCCCCAGCATTTT. This translates into CAWSVNRGNQPQHF. This chain uses TRBV30 with TRBJ1-5; a weak D match, TRBD1 (6 bases). This CDR3 contains 14 residues. CDR1 and CDR2 (germline): GTSNPN, SVGIG (reference sequence). V lost 0 bases and J lost 2, with 8 bases in between.

The chain has TRBV7-2 and TRBJ1-6, with D perhaps TRBD1 (5 bases). Germline V gives CDR1 SGHTA, CDR2 FQGNSA. V lost 5 bases to trimming and J lost 9 bases, with 23 bases between them. The CDR3 has 17 amino acids. The DNA for the CDR3 is TGTGCCAGCAGCCCCGAGAGGGGAGCAGGTCTCAGTTCACCCCTCCACTTT. Protein sequence: CASSPERGAGLSSPLHF.

V usage is TRBV25-1 and J usage is TRBJ2-1, with no clear D. Germline loops: CDR1 MGHDK, CDR2 SYGVNS. CDR3 length: 15 amino acids. The V end lost 3 bases, the J end lost 6 bases, and 15 bases lay between the germline ends. This CDR3 is CASSDILLERNEQFF. CDR3 in DNA: TGTGCCAGCAGTGACATTCTCCTTGAGCGCAATGAGCAGTTCTTC.

The rearrangement links TRBV20-1 to TRBJ2-7; 11 nucleotides line up with TRBD2. The CDR3 sequence is 13 residues long. Germline V gives CDR1 DFQATT, CDR2 SNEGSKA (reference sequence). The ends lost 5 bases at V and 2 bases at J; junction bases unmatched: 2. This CDR3 reads CSAYSGGAYEQYF. The CDR3 region has the DNA TGCAGTGCTTATAGCGGGGGGGCCTACGAGCAGTACTTC.

This sequence joins TRBV5-1 and TRBJ2-6, with TRBD1 as a possible D gene (5 bases). The V end was cut by 4 bases, the J end by 3 bases, with 17 bases between. The CDR3 is 17 residues long. Germline-derived CDR1 and CDR2 are SGHRS and YFSETQ. CDR3 sequence (DNA): TGCGCCAGCAGCCCTACAGGCGGCAACTATGGGGCCAACGTCCTGACTTTC. It specifies CASSPTGGNYGANVLTF.

This clonotype was seen a few times. The chain employs TRBV6-1 and TRBJ1-1, with D unclear. V lost 2 bases and J lost 9, with 10 bases in between. Germline loops: CDR1 MNHNS, CDR2 SASEGT. CDR3 length equals 12 residues. CDR3 sequence (DNA): TGTGCCAGCAGTGAAATGGGTGATAAAGCTTTCTTT. Amino acids: CASSEMGDKAFF.

The chain employs TRBV29-1 and TRBJ2-7, with 8 bases fitting TRBD1. CDR1 and CDR2 from the germline V gene are SQVTM and ANQGSEA. This CDR3 has 12 residues. J was trimmed by 7 bases and V by 8 bases; bases with no gene match: 10. CDR3 residues: CSYSGGSGEQYF. In DNA form, the CDR3 reads TGCAGCTACTCAGGGGGCTCGGGGGAGCAGTACTTC.

This clonotype was counted ten times or more. This chain uses TRBV7-8 with TRBJ1-1; D is undetermined. Trimming cost V 1 base and J 3 bases, with 15 bases left between them. CDR3 length: 16 amino acids. In germline, CDR1 is SGHVS, CDR2 FQNEAQ. The CDR3 protein is CASSLGSLGRDTEAFF. The CDR3 DNA follows: TGTGCCAGCAGCTTAGGCTCTCTGGGGAGGGACACTGAAGCTTTCTTT.

The chain is built from TRBV7-8 and TRBJ1-6, with D possibly TRBD1 on 6 matching bases. This CDR3 region has 15 residues. The germline CDR1 and CDR2 sequences are SGHVS and FQNEAQ. V dropped 0 bases and J dropped 13 bases, with 16 bases sitting between them. CDR3 DNA sequence: TGTGCCAGCAGCTTAGCGGACAGTCCAAATCAGCCCCTCCACTTT. Protein product: CASSLADSPNQPLHF.

There are many counts of this clonotype. The V call is TRBV5-1, the J call TRBJ2-6; 7 bases are a match to TRBD1. The ends lost 7 bases at V and 2 bases at J; junction bases unmatched: 0. This CDR3 has 13 amino acids. Germline CDR1 is SGHRS and CDR2 is YFSETQ. The CDR3 region has the DNA TGCGCCAGCGGGACAGCTGGGGCCAACGTCCTGACTTTC. It codes for CASGTAGANVLTF.

The sample holds many counts of this clonotype. The chain recombines TRBV7-2 with TRBJ2-7; TRBD1 is a possible D gene (6 bases). CDR1 and CDR2 from the germline V gene are SGHTA and FQGNSA. There are 15 residues in the CDR3. V gave up 6 bases and J gave up 0 bases, with 15 bases separating them. The CDR3 loop reads CASRQTAGASYEQYF. CDR3 DNA sequence: TGTGCCAGCAGACAAACCGCAGGGGCCTCCTACGAGCAGTACTTC.

At least ten counts were recorded for this clonotype. This chain joins TRBV10-3 and TRBJ1-1; tentatively, D is TRBD1 (5 bases). Per the germline V gene, CDR1 is ENHRY and CDR2 is SYGVKD. V dropped 4 bases and J dropped 8 bases, with 8 bases sitting between them. The CDR3 runs 11 residues. The CDR3 sequence: CAISGDREAFF. In nucleotides, the CDR3 is TGTGCCATCAGTGGCGACAGAGAAGCTTTCTTT.

This clonotype was found many times. The chain combines TRBV19 with TRBJ1-2; D uncertain. Germline lookup yields CDR1 LNHDA and CDR2 SQIVND (reference sequence). V shed 9 bases and J shed 4 bases, with 15 bases lying between them. CDR3 length: 13 amino acids. The CDR3 DNA reads TGTGCCAGCCACGAGACGGGCCTCTATGGCTACACCTTC. Translating gives CASHETGLYGYTF.

At least ten counts were recorded for this clonotype. J is TRBJ1-1 and V is TRBV12-3 or TRBV12-4; D gene uncertain. This CDR3 spans 14 amino acids. V lost 0 bases and J lost 4, with 9 bases in between. The CDR3 protein is CASSLAGWGTEAFF. CDR3 DNA sequence: TGTGCCAGCAGTTTAGCAGGCTGGGGCACTGAAGCTTTCTTT.

In its sample, this clonotype was seen many times. The V gene is TRBV15, the J gene TRBJ1-4; TRBD1 aligns across 7 bases. The trim removed 0 bases at V and 10 bases at J, leaving 5 bases unmatched. Per the germline V gene, CDR1 is LNHNV and CDR2 is YYDKDF (reference sequence). This CDR3 spans 14 amino acids. The CDR3 DNA reads TGTGCCACCAGCAGAGACCAGGGGGGCGGAAAACTGTTTTTT. Its translation is CATSRDQGGGKLFF.

This clonotype has just a few counts. The chain recombines TRBV9 with TRBJ2-7, with 8 bases matching TRBD1. The germline gives CDR1 SGDLS, CDR2 YYNGEE. The CDR3 contains 16 residues. V trimming: 2 bases; J trimming: 3 bases; junction bases outside the gene matches: 10. CDR3 loop: CASSVSEDREVYEQYF. In nucleotides, the CDR3 is TGTGCCAGCAGCGTCTCCGAGGACAGGGAAGTCTACGAGCAGTACTTC.

This sequence joins TRBV7-3 and TRBJ1-5, with D possibly TRBD1 on 5 matching bases. Trimming stripped 4 bases from V and 13 bases from J, with 23 bases between. Germline CDR1 is SGHTA and CDR2 is FQGTGA. The CDR3 is made up of 15 amino acids. The CDR3 DNA reads TGTGCCAGCAGCTCTAGCGGGGGAATAACAGATACGCAGCATTTT. This codes for CASSSSGGITDTQHF. The full variable domain, rest sourced from reference TRBV7-3 and TRBJ1-5, is GAGVSQTPSNKVTEKGKYVELRCDPISGHTALYWYRQSLGQGPEFLIYFQGTGAADDSGLPNDRFFAVRPEGSVSTLKIQRTERGDSAVYLCASSSSGGITDTQHFGDGTRLSIL.

This chain connects TRBV10-3 to TRBJ2-1; D uncertain. Germline loops: CDR1 ENHRY, CDR2 SYGVKD. There are 14 residues in the CDR3. V lost 6 bases and J lost 0, with 9 bases in between. The DNA for the CDR3 is TGTGCCATCAGCGCAGATAGCTCCTACAATGAGCAGTTCTTC. Translated: CAISADSSYNEQFF.

The rearrangement uses TRBV29-1 and TRBJ2-5; 13 bases match TRBD2. The J call may be mistaken, given a closer DNA end match to TRBJ2-1. Germline V gene sequence: CDR1 SQVTM, CDR2 ANQGSEA. The CDR3 loop spans 14 amino acids. The DNA for the CDR3 is TGCAGCGCCGTTCCGGGACTAGCGGGGAATGAGCAGTTCTTC. Protein product: CSAVPGLAGNEQFF.

The chain combines TRBV5-1 with TRBJ2-7; a weak D match, TRBD2 (5 bases). Trimming stripped 0 bases from V and 6 bases from J, with 10 bases between. Germline lookup yields CDR1 SGHRS and CDR2 YFSETQ. The CDR3 contains 13 residues. This CDR3 reads CASSLVRGREQYF. CDR3 DNA: TGCGCCAGCAGCTTGGTCCGAGGGCGCGAGCAGTACTTC.

V gene TRBV10-1 combines with J gene TRBJ2-7; D might be TRBD1 (6 bases). There are 14 residues in the CDR3. V was pared by 2 bases and J by 6 bases, with 14 bases between. Germline V CDR1 and CDR2: WNHNN, SYGVQD (reference sequence). CDR3 loop: CASSEDRRNGEQYF. The CDR3 bases are TGCGCCAGCAGTGAGGACAGGCGAAACGGCGAGCAGTACTTC.

The chain joins TRBV24-1 to TRBJ2-3; 12 nucleotides agree with TRBD2. Germline loops: CDR1 KGHDR, CDR2 SFDVKD. This CDR3 comprises 18 residues. Germline trimming cut 0 bases from V and 6 bases from J; bases unmatched to any gene: 9. The CDR3 is CATSDLQSLAGGHDTQYF. For the CDR3, the DNA is TGTGCCACCAGTGATTTGCAATCCCTAGCGGGGGGGCACGATACGCAGTATTTT.

This clonotype was detected many times. The rearrangement joins TRBV5-8 to TRBJ1-2; the match to TRBD1 covers 7 bases. The CDR3 length is 14 residues. Germline lookup yields CDR1 SGHTS and CDR2 YDEGEE. The V and J ends lost 2 bases and 0 bases, in that order; junction bases with no gene match: 1. The CDR3: CASSFGTANYGYTF. Here the CDR3 DNA reads TGTGCCAGCAGCTTCGGGACAGCTAACTATGGCTACACCTTC. Based on the CDR3 plus reference TRBV5-8 and TRBJ1-2, the full variable domain is EAGVTQSPTHLIKTRGQQATLRCSPISGHTSVYWYQQALGLGLQFLLWYDEGEERNRGNFPPRFSGRQFPNYSSELNVNALELEDSALYLCASSFGTANYGYTFGSGTRLTVV.

This clonotype was seen repeatedly, ten times or more. The chain carries TRBV20-1 and TRBJ1-1; D is unclear. CDR3 size: 13 residues. The V gene's germline CDR1 is DFQATT and CDR2 SNEGSKA (reference sequence). The V and J ends lost 6 bases and 0 bases respectively, with 11 bases between them. CDR3 amino acids: CSAMDPLNTEAFF. The CDR3 coding sequence is TGCAGTGCAATGGACCCCTTGAACACTGAAGCTTTCTTT.

This clonotype was observed at least ten times. This sequence joins TRBV7-9 and TRBJ2-5; D gene uncertain. There are 13 residues in the CDR3. The V end was cut by 5 bases, the J end by 4 bases, with 11 bases between. CDR1 SEHNR and CDR2 FQNEAQ come from the germline V gene (reference sequence). CDR3 bases: TGTGCCAGCAGCCCACTCATTTCAGAGACCCAGTACTTC. This gives the protein CASSPLISETQYF.

This clonotype was found many times. This chain links TRBV12-3 or TRBV12-4 with TRBJ1-1, with 7 bases identical to TRBD1. CDR3 length: 13 residues. CDR3 sequence (DNA): TGTGGGGGGATAGACAGGGTAAGGCTTGTGGCTTTCTTT. Translation gives CGGIDRVRLVAFF.

This clonotype was seen at least ten times. The chain carries TRBV25-1 and TRBJ2-3; 14 bases align to TRBD2. CDR3 length equals 17 residues. The germline V gene encodes CDR1 MGHDK and CDR2 SYGVNS. Trimming took 6 bases from V and 5 from J; bases not matched to a gene: 10. The CDR3 spells CASSPPGLAGAGDTQYF. In DNA, the CDR3 is TGTGCCAGCAGCCCTCCGGGACTAGCGGGAGCTGGAGATACGCAGTATTTT.

To note about this clonotype: A much more abundant neighbour one base away suggests this may be a read error. The J gene is TRBJ2-2, the V gene TRBV7-7; a weak D match, TRBD2 (5 bases). Germline loops: CDR1 SSHAT, CDR2 FNYEAQ (reference sequence). The CDR3 has 14 amino acids. Here the CDR3 reads CASSLGAGSGELYF. CDR3 nucleotides: TGTGCTAGCAGCTTAGGAGCTGGGTCCGGGGAGCTGTATTTT.

This chain joins TRBV6-5 and TRBJ1-5; maybe TRBD1 (5 bases). The CDR3 spans 19 residues. Looked up from germline, CDR1 is MNHEY and CDR2 is SVGAGI. V lost 0 bases to trimming and J lost 2 bases, with 20 bases between them. This CDR3 is CASSYSRFQGGDGNQPQHF. The DNA for the CDR3 is TGTGCCAGCAGTTACTCGAGGTTCCAGGGCGGGGACGGCAATCAGCCCCAGCATTTT.